Shown below are 18 T cell receptor beta chains from a single sample sequenced in a study of blood T cell repertoires in COVID-19. The data were produced by immunoSEQ multiplex PCR, yet TCRdb's version contains in-frame clones alone and is incomplete. This table holds 150,000 to 170,000 clones, about 89% found once. Sequenced: peripheral blood. All receptors come from a man in his forties or fifties with acute or convalescent COVID-19.

The rearrangement joins TRBV27 to TRBJ2-3, with D tentatively TRBD2 (6 bases). Trimming removed 6 bases at V and 2 bases at J, with 21 bases between. The CDR3 totals 17 residues. Germline V gives CDR1 MNHEY, CDR2 SMNVEV (reference sequence). In DNA, the CDR3 is TGTGCCAGCAGGGCGATCACGGGGGTGCTTGACACAGATACGCAGTATTTT. It encodes CASRAITGVLDTDTQYF.

The V call is TRBV12-3 or TRBV12-4, the J call TRBJ2-1; no reliable D call. The CDR3 spans 13 residues. V lost 3 bases and J 4 bases, leaving 7 bases between the germline ends. DNA of the CDR3: TGTGCCAGCAGTTTCCTCCAGTACAATGAGCAGTTCTTC. It codes for CASSFLQYNEQFF.

The chain uses TRBV11-1 and TRBJ2-2, with a tentative D call TRBD1 (5 bases). Germline-derived CDR1 and CDR2 are SGHAT and FQDESV (reference sequence). The CDR3 length is 15 residues. Between the trimmed V and J ends, which lost 1 base and 0 bases, there was a span of 6 bases. The CDR3: CASSLGGTNTGELFF. The CDR3 bases are TGTGCCAGCAGCTTAGGGGGCACGAACACCGGGGAGCTGTTTTTT.

This clone appeared once. V usage is TRBV6-4 and J usage is TRBJ1-2; tentatively, D is TRBD1 (5 bases). V lost 7 bases and J lost 1, with 10 bases in between. The CDR3 length is 13 residues. CDR1 and CDR2 from the germline V gene are MRHNA and SNTAGT. Here the CDR3 DNA reads TGTGCCAGCAACGACGGGGGTAACTATGGCTACACCTTC. This sequence encodes CASNDGGNYGYTF.

The gene calls are TRBV18 and TRBJ2-3; 12 nucleotides match TRBD2. This CDR3 is 18 amino acids long. V dropped 4 bases and J dropped 3; count of bases not matched to a gene: 11. Looked up from germline, CDR1 is KGHSH and CDR2 is LQKENI. In DNA, the CDR3 is TGTGCCAGCTCACTAGTACCGGGACTAGCGGGTGGAACAGATACGCAGTATTTT. Encoded protein: CASSLVPGLAGGTDTQYF.

V gene TRBV24-1 combines with J gene TRBJ2-1; TRBD2 matches at 8 bases. This CDR3 spans 13 amino acids. V shed 7 bases, J shed 6 bases, and the junction held 4 bases outside the gene matches. Germline values: CDR1 KGHDR, CDR2 SFDVKD. In nucleotides, the CDR3 is TGTGCCACCAGCCTCACTAGCGGCAATGAGCAGTTCTTC. Translation gives CATSLTSGNEQFF.

This sequence joins TRBV6-5 and TRBJ1-2, with 7 bases identical to TRBD1. Germline CDR1 reads MNHEY; CDR2 reads SVGAGI. The CDR3 loop spans 15 amino acids. The V segment lost 4 bases and the J segment 6 bases; nucleotides outside the gene matches: 11. The CDR3 DNA is TGTGCCAGCAGTTGGGACAGAGAACTCGTCAATGGCTACACCTTC. Its translation: CASSWDRELVNGYTF.

The chain combines TRBV9 with TRBJ2-3; D is possibly TRBD2 (5 bases). V lost 7 bases, J lost 2 bases, and 11 bases lay in between. CDR1 is SGDLS, CDR2 YYNGEE, per germline. This CDR3 spans 13 amino acids. The CDR3 bases are TGTGCCAGCCAACGGGGAACCACAGATACGCAGTATTTT. This codes for CASQRGTTDTQYF.

This chain connects TRBV5-1 to TRBJ1-5; D is undetermined. Trimming took 1 base from V and 4 from J, leaving 12 bases between them. The CDR3 consists of 15 residues. Per germline, CDR1 SGHRS and CDR2 YFSETQ. Here the CDR3 reads CASSLRGGLNQPQHF. As DNA, the CDR3 is TGCGCCAGCAGCTTGCGAGGCGGCCTGAATCAGCCCCAGCATTTT.

The chain combines TRBV7-2 with TRBJ2-3, with 7 nucleotides matching TRBD1. This CDR3 spans 16 amino acids. After removal of 2 bases from V and 4 bases from J, the junction contained 9 bases not matched to a gene. Per the germline V gene, CDR1 is SGHTA and CDR2 is FQGNSA. CDR3 sequence reads: CASSLLGGLSADTQYF. In nucleotides, the CDR3 is TGTGCCAGCAGCTTATTAGGGGGCCTCTCCGCAGATACGCAGTATTTT.

V is TRBV10-3 and J is TRBJ2-2, with 13 bases fitting TRBD2. V dropped 8 bases and J dropped 0; count of bases not matched to a gene: 3. The CDR3 is 16 amino acids. From germline, CDR1 is ENHRY and CDR2 SYGVKD. The CDR3 sequence: CAIGGLAGANTGELFF. CDR3 nucleotide sequence: TGTGCCATCGGCGGACTAGCGGGGGCGAACACCGGGGAGCTGTTTTTT.

This clone has just one count. The chain couples TRBV7-3 to TRBJ2-3, with 7 bases identical to TRBD1. The CDR3 sequence is 15 residues long. Germline V lookup: CDR1 SGHTA, CDR2 FQGTGA. V lost 5 bases to trimming and J lost 4 bases; unmatched junction nucleotides: 9. This CDR3 is CASSHTGAGADTQYF. CDR3 DNA: TGTGCCAGCAGCCATACAGGGGCGGGTGCAGATACGCAGTATTTT.

The chain recombines TRBV7-2 with TRBJ2-5; possibly TRBD2 for D (7 bases). The V gene lost 5 bases and the J gene lost 4 bases, with 14 bases spanning the gap. Per germline, CDR1 SGHTA and CDR2 FQGNSA. This CDR3 spans 14 amino acids. CDR3 nucleotides: TGTGCCAGCAGCCCCGGGGGGCCGTTAGAGACCCAGTACTTC. Its translation: CASSPGGPLETQYF.

The chain carries TRBV7-8 and TRBJ2-3, with TRBD2 as a possible D gene (6 bases). CDR1 is SGHVS and CDR2 is FQNEAQ in the germline V gene. CDR3 length: 14 amino acids. V gave up 4 bases and J gave up 4 bases, with 12 bases separating them. DNA for the CDR3: TGTGCCAGCAGCTCGGGACTCCTCCCAGATACGCAGTATTTT. The encoded protein is CASSSGLLPDTQYF.

The chain couples TRBV6-5 to TRBJ1-5, with D perhaps matching TRBD1 (6 bases). The V and J ends lost 7 bases and 5 bases respectively, with 12 bases between them. Germline V gene data show CDR1 as MNHEY and CDR2 as SVGAGI. The CDR3 is 13 residues long. The CDR3: CASNVNRDQPQHF. The CDR3 bases are TGTGCCAGCAATGTAAACAGGGATCAGCCCCAGCATTTT.

The rearrangement uses TRBV28 and TRBJ1-1; 8 bases match TRBD1. The CDR3 spans 13 residues. Germline V gene lookup returns CDR1 MDHEN and CDR2 SYDVKM. J was trimmed by 4 bases and V by 6 bases; bases with no gene match: 4. Here the CDR3 DNA reads TGTGCCAGCAGCCAGGGGGCGGGCACTGAAGCTTTCTTT. Encoded protein: CASSQGAGTEAFF.

The V call is TRBV27, the J call TRBJ2-5; 9 nucleotides line up with TRBD2. Per germline, CDR1 MNHEY and CDR2 SMNVEV (reference sequence). The CDR3 is made up of 13 amino acids. The V gene end was trimmed by 7 bases and the J gene end by 5 bases; junction bases not matched to a gene: 5. DNA for the CDR3: TGTGCCAGCACGGGACTAGCCGGGGAGACCCAGTACTTC. This encodes CASTGLAGETQYF.

The V and J genes are TRBV28 and TRBJ1-4, with D uncertain. This CDR3 is 14 amino acids long. Trimming took 5 bases from V and 4 from J, leaving 11 bases between them. CDR1 and CDR2 from the germline V gene are MDHEN and SYDVKM. The CDR3 loop reads CASSRSQFNEKLFF. The CDR3 DNA reads as TGTGCCAGCAGTAGGAGCCAATTTAATGAAAAACTGTTTTTT. Full variable domain (remainder filled in from reference TRBV28 and TRBJ1-4): DVKVTQSSRYLVKRTGEKVFLECVQDMDHENMFWYRQDPGLGLRLIYFSYDVKMKEKGDIPEGYSVSREKKERFSLILESASTNQTSMYLCASSRSQFNEKLFFGSGTQLSVL.